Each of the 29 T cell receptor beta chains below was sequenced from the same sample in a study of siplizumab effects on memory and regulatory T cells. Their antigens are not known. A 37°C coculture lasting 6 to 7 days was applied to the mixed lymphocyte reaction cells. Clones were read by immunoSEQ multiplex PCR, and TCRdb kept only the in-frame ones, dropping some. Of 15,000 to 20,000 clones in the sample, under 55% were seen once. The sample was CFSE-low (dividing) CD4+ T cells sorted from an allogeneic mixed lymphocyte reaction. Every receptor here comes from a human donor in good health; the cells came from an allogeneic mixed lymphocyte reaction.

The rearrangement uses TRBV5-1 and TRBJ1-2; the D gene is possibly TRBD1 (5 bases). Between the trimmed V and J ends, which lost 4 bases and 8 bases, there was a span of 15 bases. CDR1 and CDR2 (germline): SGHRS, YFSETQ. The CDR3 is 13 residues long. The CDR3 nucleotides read TGCGCCAGCAGCCTAGAGGGGTTCGGCGGCTACACCTTC. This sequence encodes CASSLEGFGGYTF.

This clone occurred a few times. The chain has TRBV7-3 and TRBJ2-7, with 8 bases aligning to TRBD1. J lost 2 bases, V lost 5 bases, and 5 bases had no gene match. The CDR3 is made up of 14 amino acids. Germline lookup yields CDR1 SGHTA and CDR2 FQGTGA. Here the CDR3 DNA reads TGTGCCAGCAGCCCAGGGACAGGCACCTACGAGCAGTACTTC. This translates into CASSPGTGTYEQYF.

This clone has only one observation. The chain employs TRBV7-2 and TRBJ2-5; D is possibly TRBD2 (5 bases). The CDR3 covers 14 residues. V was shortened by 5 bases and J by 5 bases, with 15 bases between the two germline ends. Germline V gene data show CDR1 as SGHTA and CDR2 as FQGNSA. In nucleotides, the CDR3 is TGTGCCAGCAGCCCGGGCCTAGCCGGTGAGACCCAGTACTTC. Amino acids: CASSPGLAGETQYF.

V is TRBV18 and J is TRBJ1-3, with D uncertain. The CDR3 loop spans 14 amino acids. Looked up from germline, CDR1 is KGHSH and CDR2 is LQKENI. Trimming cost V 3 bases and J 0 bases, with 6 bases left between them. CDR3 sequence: CASSPTISGNTIYF. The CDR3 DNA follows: TGTGCCAGCTCACCCACCATCTCTGGAAACACCATATATTTT.

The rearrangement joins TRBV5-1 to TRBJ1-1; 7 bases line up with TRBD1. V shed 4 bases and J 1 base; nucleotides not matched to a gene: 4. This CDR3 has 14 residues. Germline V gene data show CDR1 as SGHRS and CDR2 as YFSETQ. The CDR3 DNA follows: TGCGCCAGCAGCCGAGGGACAGCGAACACTGAAGCTTTCTTT. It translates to CASSRGTANTEAFF.

CDR3 residues: CASSFAGTYTDTQYF. The CDR3 DNA sequence: TGTGCCAGCAGCTTTGCGGGGACCTACACAGATACGCAGTATTTT. The gene calls are TRBV7-2 and TRBJ2-3, with D maybe TRBD2 (6 bases). The CDR3 contains 15 residues. Germline CDR1 and CDR2: SGHTA and FQGNSA. The germline V and J ends were trimmed by 3 bases and 2 bases, with 12 bases remaining between them.

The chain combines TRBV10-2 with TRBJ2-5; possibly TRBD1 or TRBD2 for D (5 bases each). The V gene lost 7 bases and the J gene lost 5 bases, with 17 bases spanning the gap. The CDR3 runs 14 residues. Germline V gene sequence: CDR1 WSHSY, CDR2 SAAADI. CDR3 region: CASTQSTWGETQYF. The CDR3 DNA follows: TGCGCCAGCACTCAGAGCACATGGGGGGAGACCCAGTACTTC.

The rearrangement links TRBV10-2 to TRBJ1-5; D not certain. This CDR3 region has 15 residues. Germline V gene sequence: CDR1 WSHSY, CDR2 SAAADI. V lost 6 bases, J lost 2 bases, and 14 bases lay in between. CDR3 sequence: CASREGPEGNQPQHF. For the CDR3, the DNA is TGCGCCAGCAGGGAAGGGCCGGAGGGCAATCAGCCCCAGCATTTT.

CDR3 bases: TGTGCCAGCAGTCGACAGGGTTCCTACGAGCAGTACTTC. This sequence encodes CASSRQGSYEQYF. This rearrangement joins TRBV6-1 to TRBJ2-7; 7 bases line up with TRBD1. From germline, CDR1 is MNHNS and CDR2 SASEGT. The junction had 2 bases not matched to a gene; V was cut back by 5 bases and J by 1 base. This CDR3 is built from 13 residues.

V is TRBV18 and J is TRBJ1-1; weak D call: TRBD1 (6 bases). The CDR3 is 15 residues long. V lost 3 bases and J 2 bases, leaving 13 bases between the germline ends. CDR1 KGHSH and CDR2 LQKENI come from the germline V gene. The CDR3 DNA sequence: TGTGCCAGCTCACCGTACGGGACACTAAACACTGAAGCTTTCTTT. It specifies CASSPYGTLNTEAFF. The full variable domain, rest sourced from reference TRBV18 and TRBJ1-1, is NAGVMQNPRHLVRRRGQEARLRCSPMKGHSHVYWYRQLPEEGLKFMVYLQKENIIDESGMPKERFSAEFPKEGPSILRIQQVVRGDSAAYFCASSPYGTLNTEAFFGQGTRLTVV.

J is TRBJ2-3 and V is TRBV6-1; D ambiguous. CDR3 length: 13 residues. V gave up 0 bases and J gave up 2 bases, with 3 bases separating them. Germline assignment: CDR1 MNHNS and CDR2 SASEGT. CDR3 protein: CASSEAHTDTQYF. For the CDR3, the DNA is TGTGCCAGCAGTGAAGCCCACACAGATACGCAGTATTTT.

Here the CDR3 DNA reads TGTGCCAGCAGCACGACAGGGGGCACTGAAGCTTTCTTT. This gives the protein CASSTTGGTEAFF. The chain combines TRBV7-9 with TRBJ1-1, with 9 bases aligning to TRBD1. The CDR3 covers 13 residues. V lost 5 bases and J lost 4; bases outside the gene matches: 2. The germline gives CDR1 SEHNR, CDR2 FQNEAQ (reference sequence).

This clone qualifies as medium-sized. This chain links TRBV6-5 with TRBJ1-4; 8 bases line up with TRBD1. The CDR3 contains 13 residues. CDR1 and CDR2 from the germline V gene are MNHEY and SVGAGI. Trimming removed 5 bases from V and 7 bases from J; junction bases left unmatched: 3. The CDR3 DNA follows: TGTGCCAGCAGTGGGACAGGTGGTGAAAAACTGTTTTTT. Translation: CASSGTGGEKLFF.

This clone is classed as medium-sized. DNA of the CDR3: TGTGCCAGCTCACCATCTCAGGGGGCTACATTAGGCTATGGCTACACCTTC. As protein: CASSPSQGATLGYGYTF. V and J are TRBV18 and TRBJ1-2, with 8 bases fitting TRBD1. J was trimmed by 4 bases and V by 2 bases; bases with no gene match: 12. The CDR3 has 17 residues. Germline V gene data show CDR1 as KGHSH and CDR2 as LQKENI.

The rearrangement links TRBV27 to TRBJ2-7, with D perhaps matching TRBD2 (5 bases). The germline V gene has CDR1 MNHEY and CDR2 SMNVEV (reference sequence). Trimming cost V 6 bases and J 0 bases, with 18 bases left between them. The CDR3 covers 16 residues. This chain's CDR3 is CASRPPSRLSSYEQYF. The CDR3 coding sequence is TGTGCCAGCAGGCCCCCGAGTCGACTAAGCTCCTACGAGCAGTACTTC.

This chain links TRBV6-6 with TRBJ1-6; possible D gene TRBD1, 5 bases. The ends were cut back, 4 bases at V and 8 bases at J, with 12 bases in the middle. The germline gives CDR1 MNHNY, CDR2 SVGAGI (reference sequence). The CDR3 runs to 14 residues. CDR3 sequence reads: CASSSQGGHSPLHF. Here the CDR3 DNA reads TGTGCCAGCAGTTCTCAGGGAGGCCATTCACCCCTCCACTTT.

This CDR3 reads CASSVEAANNSPLHF. The CDR3 DNA reads as TGTGCCAGCAGCGTAGAGGCAGCCAATAATTCACCCCTCCACTTT. The gene calls are TRBV9 and TRBJ1-6; D unresolved. From germline, CDR1 is SGDLS and CDR2 YYNGEE. V lost 0 bases and J 5 bases, leaving 9 bases between the germline ends. The CDR3 is 15 residues long.

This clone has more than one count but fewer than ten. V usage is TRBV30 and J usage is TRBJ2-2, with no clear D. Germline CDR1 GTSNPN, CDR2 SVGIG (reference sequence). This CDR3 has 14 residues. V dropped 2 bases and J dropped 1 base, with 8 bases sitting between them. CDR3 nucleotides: TGTGCCTGGAGTCCTCTCAGGAACACCGGGGAGCTGTTTTTT. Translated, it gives CAWSPLRNTGELFF.

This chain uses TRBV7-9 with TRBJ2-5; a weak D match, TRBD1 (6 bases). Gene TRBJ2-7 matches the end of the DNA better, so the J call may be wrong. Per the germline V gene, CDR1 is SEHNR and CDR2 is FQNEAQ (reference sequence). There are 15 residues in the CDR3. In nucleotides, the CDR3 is TGTGCCAGCAGACCATTCGGACAGATCAACTACGAGCAGTACTTC. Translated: CASRPFGQINYEQYF.

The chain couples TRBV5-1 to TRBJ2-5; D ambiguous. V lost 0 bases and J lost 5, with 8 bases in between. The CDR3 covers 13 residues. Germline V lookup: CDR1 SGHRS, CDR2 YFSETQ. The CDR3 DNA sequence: TGCGCCAGCAGCTTGGACAGTTGGGAGACCCAGTACTTC. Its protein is CASSLDSWETQYF.

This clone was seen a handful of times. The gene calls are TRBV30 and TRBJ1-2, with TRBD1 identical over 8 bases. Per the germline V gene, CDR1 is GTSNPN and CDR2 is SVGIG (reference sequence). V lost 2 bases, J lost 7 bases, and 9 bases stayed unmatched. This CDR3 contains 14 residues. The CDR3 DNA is TGTGCCTGGAGTATAAATCAGGGGGCAGGTGGCTACACCTTC. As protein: CAWSINQGAGGYTF.

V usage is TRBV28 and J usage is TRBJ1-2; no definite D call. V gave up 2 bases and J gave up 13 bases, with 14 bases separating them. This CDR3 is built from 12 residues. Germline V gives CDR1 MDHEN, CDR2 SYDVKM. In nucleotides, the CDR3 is TGTGCCAGCAGTTTACAGGCCCAGAGGTGCACCTTC. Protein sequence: CASSLQAQRCTF.

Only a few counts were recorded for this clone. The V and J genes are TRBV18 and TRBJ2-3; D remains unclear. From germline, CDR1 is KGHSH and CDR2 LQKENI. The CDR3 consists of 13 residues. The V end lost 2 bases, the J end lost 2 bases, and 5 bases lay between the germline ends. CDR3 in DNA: TGTGCCAGCTCACCAGGGGTCACAGATACGCAGTATTTT. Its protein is CASSPGVTDTQYF.

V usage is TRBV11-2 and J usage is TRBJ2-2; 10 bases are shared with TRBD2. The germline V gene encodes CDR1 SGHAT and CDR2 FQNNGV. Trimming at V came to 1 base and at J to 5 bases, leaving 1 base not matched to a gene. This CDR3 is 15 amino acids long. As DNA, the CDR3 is TGTGCCAGCAGCTTAGTAGCGGGGGGAACCGGGGAGCTGTTTTTT. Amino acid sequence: CASSLVAGGTGELFF.

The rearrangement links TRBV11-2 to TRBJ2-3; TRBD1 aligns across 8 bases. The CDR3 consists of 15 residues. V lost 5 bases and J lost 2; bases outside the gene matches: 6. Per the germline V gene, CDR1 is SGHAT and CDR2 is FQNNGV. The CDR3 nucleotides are TGTGCCAGCAGCACGACAGGGGTGGTCACAGATACGCAGTATTTT. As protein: CASSTTGVVTDTQYF. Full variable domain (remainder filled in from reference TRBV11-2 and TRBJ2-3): EAGVAQSPRYKIIEKRQSVAFWCNPISGHATLYWYQQILGQGPKLLIQFQNNGVVDDSQLPKDRFSAERLKGVDSTLKIQPAKLEDSAVYLCASSTTGVVTDTQYFGPGTRLTVL.

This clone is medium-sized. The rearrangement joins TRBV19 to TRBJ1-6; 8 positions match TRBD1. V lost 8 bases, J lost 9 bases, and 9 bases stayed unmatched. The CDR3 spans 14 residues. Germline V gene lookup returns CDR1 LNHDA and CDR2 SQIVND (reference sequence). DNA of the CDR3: TGTGCCAGTGACCGTGGACAGGGTACTTCACCCCTCCACTTT. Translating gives CASDRGQGTSPLHF. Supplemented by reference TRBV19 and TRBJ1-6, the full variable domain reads DGGITQSPKYLFRKEGQNVTLSCEQNLNHDAMYWYRQDPGQGLRLIYYSQIVNDFQKGDIAEGYSVSREKKESFPLTVTSAQKNPTAFYLCASDRGQGTSPLHFGNGTRLTVT.

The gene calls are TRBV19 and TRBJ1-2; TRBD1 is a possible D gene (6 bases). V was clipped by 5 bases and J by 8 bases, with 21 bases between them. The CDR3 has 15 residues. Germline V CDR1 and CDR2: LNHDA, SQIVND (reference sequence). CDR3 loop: CASSVDWGFQGGYTF. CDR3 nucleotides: TGTGCCAGTAGTGTTGACTGGGGCTTCCAGGGGGGCTACACCTTC. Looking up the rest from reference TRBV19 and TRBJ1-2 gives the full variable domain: DGGITQSPKYLFRKEGQNVTLSCEQNLNHDAMYWYRQDPGQGLRLIYYSQIVNDFQKGDIAEGYSVSREKKESFPLTVTSAQKNPTAFYLCASSVDWGFQGGYTFGSGTRLTVV.

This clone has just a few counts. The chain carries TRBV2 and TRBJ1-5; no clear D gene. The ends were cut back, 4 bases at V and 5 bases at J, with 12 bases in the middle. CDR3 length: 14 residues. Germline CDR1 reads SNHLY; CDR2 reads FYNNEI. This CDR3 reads CASSAGNRDQPQHF. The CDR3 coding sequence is TGTGCCAGCAGTGCCGGGAACCGGGATCAGCCCCAGCATTTT.

As DNA, the CDR3 is TGCGCCAGCAGAGGACAGTCTGCGAACACTGAAGCTTTCTTT. Translation gives CASRGQSANTEAFF. The V gene is TRBV5-1, the J gene TRBJ1-1; a weak D match, TRBD1 (6 bases). The CDR3 covers 14 residues. Germline values: CDR1 SGHRS, CDR2 YFSETQ. V was trimmed by 5 bases and J by 1 base, leaving 12 bases between them.